The 32 T cell receptor beta chains in this list originate from one sample, sequenced in a study of beta chain features in type 1 diabetes. Study-wide results and limits: In every one of the four CD4+ subsets, TCRB CDR3s were moderately but significantly shorter in Type 1 diabetes patients.

No antigen has been identified for these receptors. As every portion of the isolated RNA was reverse transcribed, the sequencing read expressed TCRB transcripts. Produced via immunoSEQ multiplex PCR; TCRdb's table is partial and in-frame only. The data contain hundreds of thousands of clones, 13% of them singletons. Material for sequencing was naive CD4+ T cells from blood. All receptors derive from a man younger than 30 with type 1 diabetes.

This CDR3 is CSVDPQGANVGYTF. The CDR3 DNA is TGCAGCGTTGACCCACAGGGGGCCAACGTTGGCTACACCTTC. V usage is TRBV29-1 and J usage is TRBJ1-2; 9 nucleotides match TRBD1. The junction had 9 bases not matched to a gene; V was cut back by 3 bases and J by 7 bases. The CDR3 sequence is 14 residues long. In germline, CDR1 is SQVTM, CDR2 ANQGSEA.

This clone was observed a few times. Here the CDR3 reads CASSEMIQETQYF. CDR3 DNA sequence: TGTGCCAGCAGTGAAATGATCCAAGAGACCCAGTACTTC. The chain carries TRBV2 and TRBJ2-5, with D unresolved. The germline CDR1 and CDR2 sequences are SNHLY and FYNNEI. The CDR3 runs 13 residues. The germline V and J ends were trimmed by 2 bases and 1 base, with 5 bases remaining between them.

The V and J genes are TRBV7-3 and TRBJ2-2; D is perhaps TRBD1 (5 bases). Looked up from germline, CDR1 is SGHTA and CDR2 is FQGTGA. Trimming pared 5 bases from V and 7 bases from J, leaving 14 bases between. There are 14 residues in the CDR3. For the CDR3, the DNA is TGTGCCAGCAGCCCGTTCAGGGATGACGGGGAGCTGTTTTTT. It yields the protein CASSPFRDDGELFF.

This clone was seen a few times. This chain links TRBV30 with TRBJ1-1, with 7 nucleotides matching TRBD1. V shed 1 base and J 4 bases; nucleotides not matched to a gene: 6. Germline-derived CDR1 and CDR2 are GTSNPN and SVGIG (reference sequence). The CDR3 sequence is 14 residues long. The CDR3 protein is CAWSAGQSFTEAFF. CDR3 DNA sequence: TGTGCCTGGAGTGCGGGACAGTCATTCACTGAAGCTTTCTTT.

This clone was picked up a small number of times. The sample carries other DNA sequences with the same CDR3. The chain uses TRBV6-5 and TRBJ2-5; D unclear. V shed 0 bases and J shed 4 bases, with 6 bases lying between them. Germline assignment: CDR1 MNHEY and CDR2 SVGAGI. This CDR3 has 13 amino acids. The CDR3 is CASSYSDRETQYF. CDR3 DNA sequence: TGTGCCAGCAGTTACTCGGATAGAGAGACCCAGTACTTC.

The chain joins TRBV30 to TRBJ2-2; 9 nucleotides match TRBD1. V gave up 5 bases and J gave up 6 bases; unmatched junction bases: 7. CDR1 GTSNPN and CDR2 SVGIG come from the germline V gene (reference sequence). The CDR3 is 14 amino acids. The CDR3 loop is CAWGRTGVAGELFF. CDR3 DNA: TGTGCCTGGGGTCGGACAGGGGTGGCCGGGGAGCTGTTTTTT.

The rearrangement links TRBV7-2 to TRBJ2-1; TRBD2 matches at 7 bases. Germline V gene lookup returns CDR1 SGHTA and CDR2 FQGNSA. The CDR3 is made up of 14 amino acids. With V trimmed by 3 bases and J by 4 bases, 3 bases remained unmatched. The CDR3 here is CASSFGRLYNEQFF. The CDR3 nucleotides are TGTGCCAGCAGCTTCGGGAGGCTATACAATGAGCAGTTCTTC.

V gene TRBV28 combines with J gene TRBJ2-5; TRBD1 might be the D (6 bases). The CDR3 is 16 residues long. Trimming cost V 4 bases and J 3 bases, with 18 bases left between them. CDR1 is MDHEN, CDR2 SYDVKM, per germline. The CDR3 spells CASSSPGHPIEETQYF. The CDR3 DNA reads as TGTGCCAGCAGTTCTCCGGGACACCCAATCGAAGAGACCCAGTACTTC.

V is TRBV7-2 and J is TRBJ1-2; TRBD1 might be the D (6 bases). The length of the CDR3 is 15 residues. CDR1 is SGHTA and CDR2 is FQGNSA in the germline V gene. V lost 5 bases to trimming and J lost 4 bases, with 17 bases between them. The DNA of the CDR3 is TGTGCCAGCAGCACATCAGGGGTTGGGAGCTATGGCTACACCTTC. Translated, it gives CASSTSGVGSYGYTF.

CDR3 in DNA: TGTGCCAGCAGCTTTCTGAGTTCCGGGGAGCTGTTTTTT. Its protein product is CASSFLSSGELFF. The chain is built from TRBV9 and TRBJ2-2; D is ambiguous. The CDR3 is 13 residues long. V lost 4 bases and J lost 6, with 10 bases in between. The germline V gene has CDR1 SGDLS and CDR2 YYNGEE.

This clone has more than one count but fewer than ten. V is TRBV5-4 and J is TRBJ1-3; possible D gene TRBD1, 5 bases. Deletions cut 4 bases from V and 0 bases from J, with 14 bases between. The length of the CDR3 is 16 residues. Germline assignment: CDR1 SGHNT and CDR2 YYREEE (reference sequence). CDR3 sequence reads: CASSRVGGYSGNTIYF. The DNA of the CDR3 is TGTGCCAGCAGCCGGGTGGGGGGATACTCTGGAAACACCATATATTTT.

The rearrangement joins TRBV29-1 to TRBJ2-7, with a weak D call TRBD1 (5 bases). CDR1 is SQVTM and CDR2 is ANQGSEA in the germline V gene. Trimming removed 4 bases from V and 7 bases from J, with 14 bases in between. CDR3 length: 12 residues. CDR3 sequence (DNA): TGCAGCGTTGTCGCTGGGGCTGGAGAGCAGTACTTC. Translation: CSVVAGAGEQYF.

The chain links TRBV6-6 to TRBJ1-5; D ambiguous. The CDR3 has 14 residues. V lost 7 bases, J lost 5 bases, and 15 bases lay in between. Germline-derived CDR1 and CDR2 are MNHNY and SVGAGI (reference sequence). The CDR3 DNA is TGTGCCAGCACACAGCCGTGGGGAGATCAGCCCCAGCATTTT. Protein: CASTQPWGDQPQHF.

This clone was detected once. The chain has TRBV6-5 and TRBJ1-1; D is unclear. The CDR3 sequence is 11 residues long. Per the germline V gene, CDR1 is MNHEY and CDR2 is SVGAGI. V lost 4 bases and J lost 11, with 11 bases in between. CDR3 sequence: CASSSGWYAFF. The CDR3 coding sequence is TGTGCCAGCAGTTCGGGGTGGTATGCTTTCTTT.

The sample holds a few counts of this clone. The V and J genes are TRBV19 and TRBJ1-5; a possible D gene is TRBD1 (5 bases). This CDR3 is 14 amino acids long. V shed 7 bases and J shed 2 bases, with 12 bases lying between them. Germline CDR1 LNHDA, CDR2 SQIVND (reference sequence). The CDR3 sequence: CASNPQGGNQPQHF. DNA of the CDR3: TGTGCCAGTAACCCGCAGGGAGGCAATCAGCCCCAGCATTTT.

This clone has a handful of counts. V and J are TRBV27 and TRBJ2-1, with TRBD2 matching over 10 bases. Germline CDR1 MNHEY, CDR2 SMNVEV (reference sequence). V trimming: 2 bases; J trimming: 7 bases; junction bases outside the gene matches: 8. The CDR3 loop spans 16 amino acids. CDR3 coding DNA: TGTGCCAGCAGTTTACCTGCTAGCGGGGGAGGGAATGAGCAGTTCTTC. Translated, it gives CASSLPASGGGNEQFF.

The chain joins TRBV18 to TRBJ1-5, with D uncertain. The CDR3 runs 14 residues. CDR1 is KGHSH, CDR2 LQKENI, per germline. Trimming pared 3 bases from V and 2 bases from J, leaving 8 bases between. CDR3: CASSPFDGNQPQHF. The CDR3 coding sequence is TGTGCCAGCTCACCCTTCGACGGCAATCAGCCCCAGCATTTT.

This clone was seen more than once but under ten times. The chain uses TRBV10-3 and TRBJ2-2; 10 nucleotides align to TRBD1. Germline CDR1 is ENHRY and CDR2 is SYGVKD. The CDR3 extends over 15 amino acids. After removal of 6 bases from V and 4 bases from J, the junction contained 5 bases not matched to a gene. For the CDR3, the DNA is TGTGCCATCAGCCAGACAGGGGGCGTCACCGGGGAGCTGTTTTTT. Translated: CAISQTGGVTGELFF.

This clone was recorded a few times. CDR3 loop: CASSVLATDTQYF. The CDR3 bases are TGTGCCAGCAGCGTACTAGCCACAGATACGCAGTATTTT. The V gene is TRBV9, the J gene TRBJ2-3; D may be TRBD2 (5 bases). V shed 1 base and J shed 2 bases, with 5 bases lying between them. CDR1 is SGDLS, CDR2 YYNGEE, per germline. The CDR3 sequence is 13 residues long.

The table lists this clone with a few counts. This chain uses TRBV2 with TRBJ2-7, with D perhaps matching TRBD1 (6 bases). The CDR3 totals 14 residues. Per the germline V gene, CDR1 is SNHLY and CDR2 is FYNNEI. V was shortened by 1 base and J by 2 bases, with 9 bases between the two germline ends. CDR3 loop: CASSEVQGPYEQYF. In DNA, the CDR3 is TGTGCCAGCAGTGAAGTCCAGGGGCCCTACGAGCAGTACTTC.

This clone was seen a handful of times. The chain joins TRBV28 to TRBJ2-1; D not resolved. V lost 4 bases and J 1 base, leaving 11 bases between the germline ends. Germline assignment: CDR1 MDHEN and CDR2 SYDVKM. This CDR3 region has 15 residues. DNA for the CDR3: TGTGCCAGCAGTTCCCATCAAGGGTCCTACAATGAGCAGTTCTTC. It specifies CASSSHQGSYNEQFF.

CDR3 DNA: TGTGCCAGCAGCATTGGGACAGACAATTCACCCCTCCACTTT. This codes for CASSIGTDNSPLHF. The chain employs TRBV11-2 and TRBJ1-6; TRBD1 matches at 7 bases. CDR3 length: 14 amino acids. Germline loops: CDR1 SGHAT, CDR2 FQNNGV. J lost 7 bases, V lost 5 bases, and 5 bases had no gene match. Full variable domain (remainder filled in from reference TRBV11-2 and TRBJ1-6): EAGVAQSPRYKIIEKRQSVAFWCNPISGHATLYWYQQILGQGPKLLIQFQNNGVVDDSQLPKDRFSAERLKGVDSTLKIQPAKLEDSAVYLCASSIGTDNSPLHFGNGTRLTVT.

The chain is built from TRBV2 and TRBJ2-2; 12 bases match TRBD2. J gave up 1 base and V 8 bases, and 8 bases lay outside the gene matches. CDR1 is SNHLY, CDR2 FYNNEI, per germline. CDR3 size: 17 residues. The CDR3 sequence: CASLGLAGPENTGELFF. In nucleotides, the CDR3 is TGTGCCAGCTTAGGACTAGCGGGGCCCGAGAACACCGGGGAGCTGTTTTTT.

This sequence joins TRBV5-4 and TRBJ2-5, with a possible D match to TRBD2 (5 bases). The CDR3 is 12 residues long. The V gene's germline CDR1 is SGHNT and CDR2 YYREEE (reference sequence). The ends were cut back, 4 bases at V and 7 bases at J, with 11 bases in the middle. The CDR3 protein is CASSPVGGTQYF. CDR3 nucleotides: TGTGCCAGCAGCCCCGTTGGAGGGACCCAGTACTTC. Together with reference TRBV5-4 and TRBJ2-5, the CDR3 gives the full variable domain: ETGVTQSPTHLIKTRGQQVTLRCSSQSGHNTVSWYQQALGQGPQFIFQYYREEENGRGNFPPRFSGLQFPNYSSELNVNALELDDSALYLCASSPVGGTQYFGPGTRLLVL.

This clone was seen only once. The rearrangement uses TRBV6-5 and TRBJ2-1; possibly TRBD1 or TRBD2 for D (5 bases each). Germline CDR1 and CDR2: MNHEY and SVGAGI. The CDR3 loop spans 13 amino acids. Trimming shortened V by 8 bases and J by 3 bases, and 11 bases separated the two germline ends. The CDR3 bases are TGTGCCAGCCAGGGACGGGACTACAATGAGCAGTTCTTC. This translates into CASQGRDYNEQFF.

This rearrangement joins TRBV5-1 to TRBJ2-7; tentatively, D is TRBD1 (5 bases). Germline-derived CDR1 and CDR2 are SGHRS and YFSETQ. Between the trimmed V and J ends, which lost 5 bases and 0 bases, there was a span of 9 bases. This CDR3 comprises 13 residues. The DNA for the CDR3 is TGCGCCAGCAGGTGGGGCAGCTCCTACGAGCAGTACTTC. It yields the protein CASRWGSSYEQYF.

V and J are TRBV7-9 and TRBJ2-5; D possibly corresponds to TRBD1 (6 bases). The V and J ends lost 4 bases and 5 bases respectively, with 11 bases between them. CDR3 length: 13 amino acids. Germline lookup yields CDR1 SEHNR and CDR2 FQNEAQ (reference sequence). The CDR3 loop reads CASSSQGAETQYF. For the CDR3, the DNA is TGTGCCAGCAGCTCACAGGGCGCCGAGACCCAGTACTTC.

The V call is TRBV5-1, the J call TRBJ1-1; a possible D gene is TRBD1 (6 bases). The germline V gene has CDR1 SGHRS and CDR2 YFSETQ. Trimming left V 4 bases short and J 2 bases short, with 15 bases between. This CDR3 has 15 amino acids. The CDR3 nucleotides read TGCGCCAGCAGCAAGACAGGTCGGGGTAACACTGAAGCTTTCTTT. Translated: CASSKTGRGNTEAFF.

A few counts support this clone. The V gene is TRBV7-2, the J gene TRBJ1-6, with TRBD1 as a possible D gene (5 bases). The CDR3 has 16 residues. Per germline, CDR1 SGHTA and CDR2 FQGNSA. Trimming removed 5 bases from V and 5 bases from J, with 16 bases in between. The CDR3 region is CASSQQGSGNNSPLHF. The CDR3 DNA reads as TGTGCCAGCAGCCAGCAGGGTAGTGGGAATAATTCACCCCTCCACTTT.

Only a few counts were recorded for this clone. The V and J genes are TRBV6-1 and TRBJ1-4; D unresolved. Looked up from germline, CDR1 is MNHNS and CDR2 is SASEGT. The CDR3 extends over 15 amino acids. The V gene lost 1 base and the J gene lost 0 bases, with 6 bases spanning the gap. CDR3 DNA: TGTGCCAGCAGTGAAGGGATTGCAACTAATGAAAAACTGTTTTTT. Amino acids: CASSEGIATNEKLFF.

This clone was detected only a few times. The gene calls are TRBV6-6 and TRBJ2-3; D gene unclear. The CDR3 totals 14 residues. Trimming pared 2 bases from V and 4 bases from J, leaving 10 bases between. Germline CDR1 MNHNY, CDR2 SVGAGI (reference sequence). The CDR3 here is CASSYRVDADTQYF. CDR3 nucleotides: TGTGCCAGCAGTTACCGGGTTGATGCAGATACGCAGTATTTT.

The rearrangement joins TRBV18 to TRBJ1-1; maybe TRBD1 (5 bases). V lost 2 bases and J lost 8, with 15 bases in between. The CDR3 covers 14 residues. Germline V gene lookup returns CDR1 KGHSH and CDR2 LQKENI. For the CDR3, the DNA is TGTGCCAGCTCACCAAATAGGGGAGTGGGCGAAGCTTTCTTT. This sequence encodes CASSPNRGVGEAFF.